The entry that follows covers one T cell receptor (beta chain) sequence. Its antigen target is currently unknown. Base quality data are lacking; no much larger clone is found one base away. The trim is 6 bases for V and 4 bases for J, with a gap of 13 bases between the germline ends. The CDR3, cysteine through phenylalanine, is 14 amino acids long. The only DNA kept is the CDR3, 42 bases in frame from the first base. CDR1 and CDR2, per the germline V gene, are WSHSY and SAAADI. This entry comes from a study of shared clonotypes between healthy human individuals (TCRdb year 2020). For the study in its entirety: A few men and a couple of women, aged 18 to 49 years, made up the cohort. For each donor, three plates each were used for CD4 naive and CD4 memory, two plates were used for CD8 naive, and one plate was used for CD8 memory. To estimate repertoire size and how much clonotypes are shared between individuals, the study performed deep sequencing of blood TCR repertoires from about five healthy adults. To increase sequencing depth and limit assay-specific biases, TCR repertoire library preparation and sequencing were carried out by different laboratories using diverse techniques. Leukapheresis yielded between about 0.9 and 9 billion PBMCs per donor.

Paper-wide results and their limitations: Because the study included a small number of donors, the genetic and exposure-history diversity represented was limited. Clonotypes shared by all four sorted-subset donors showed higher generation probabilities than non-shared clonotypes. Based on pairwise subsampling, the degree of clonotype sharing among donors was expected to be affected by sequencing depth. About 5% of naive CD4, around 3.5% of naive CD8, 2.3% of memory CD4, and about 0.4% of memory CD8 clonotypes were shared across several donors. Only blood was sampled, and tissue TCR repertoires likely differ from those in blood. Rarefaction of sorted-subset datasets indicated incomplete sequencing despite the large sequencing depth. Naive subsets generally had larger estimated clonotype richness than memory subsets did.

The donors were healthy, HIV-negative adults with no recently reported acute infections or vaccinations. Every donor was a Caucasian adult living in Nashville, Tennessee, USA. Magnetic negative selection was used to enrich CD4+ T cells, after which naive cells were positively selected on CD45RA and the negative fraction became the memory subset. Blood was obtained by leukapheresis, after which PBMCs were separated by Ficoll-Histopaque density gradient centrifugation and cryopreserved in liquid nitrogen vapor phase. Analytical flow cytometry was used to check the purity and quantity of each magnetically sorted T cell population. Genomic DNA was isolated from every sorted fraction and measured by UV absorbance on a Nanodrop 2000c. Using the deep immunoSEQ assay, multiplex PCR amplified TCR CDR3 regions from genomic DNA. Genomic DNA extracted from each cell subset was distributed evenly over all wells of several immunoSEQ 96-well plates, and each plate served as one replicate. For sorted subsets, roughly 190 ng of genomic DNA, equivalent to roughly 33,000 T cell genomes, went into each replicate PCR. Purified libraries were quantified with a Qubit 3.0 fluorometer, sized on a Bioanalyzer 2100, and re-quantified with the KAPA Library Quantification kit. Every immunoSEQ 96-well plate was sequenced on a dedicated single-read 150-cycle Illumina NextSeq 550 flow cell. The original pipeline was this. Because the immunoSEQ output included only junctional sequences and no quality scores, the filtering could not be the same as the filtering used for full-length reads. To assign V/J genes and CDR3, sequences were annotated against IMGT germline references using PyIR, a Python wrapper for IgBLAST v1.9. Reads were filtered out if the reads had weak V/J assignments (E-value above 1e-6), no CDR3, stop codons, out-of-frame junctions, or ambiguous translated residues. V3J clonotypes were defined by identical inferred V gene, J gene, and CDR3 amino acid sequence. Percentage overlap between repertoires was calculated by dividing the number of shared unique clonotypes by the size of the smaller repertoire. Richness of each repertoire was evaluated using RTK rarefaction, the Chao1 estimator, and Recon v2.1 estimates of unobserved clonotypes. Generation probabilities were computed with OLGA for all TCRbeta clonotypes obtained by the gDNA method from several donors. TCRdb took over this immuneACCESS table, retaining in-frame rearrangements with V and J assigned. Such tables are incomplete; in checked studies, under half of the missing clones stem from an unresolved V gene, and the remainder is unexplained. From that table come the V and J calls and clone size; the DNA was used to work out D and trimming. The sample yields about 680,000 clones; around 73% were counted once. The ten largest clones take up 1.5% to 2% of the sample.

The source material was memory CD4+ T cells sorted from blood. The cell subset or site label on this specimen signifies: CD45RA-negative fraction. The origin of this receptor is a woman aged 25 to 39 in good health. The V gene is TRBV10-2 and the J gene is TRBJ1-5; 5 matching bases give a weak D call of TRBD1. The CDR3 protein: CASSEAGKNQPQHF. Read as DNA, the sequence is TGCGCCAGCAGCGAGGCAGGGAAGAATCAGCCCCAGCATTTT.